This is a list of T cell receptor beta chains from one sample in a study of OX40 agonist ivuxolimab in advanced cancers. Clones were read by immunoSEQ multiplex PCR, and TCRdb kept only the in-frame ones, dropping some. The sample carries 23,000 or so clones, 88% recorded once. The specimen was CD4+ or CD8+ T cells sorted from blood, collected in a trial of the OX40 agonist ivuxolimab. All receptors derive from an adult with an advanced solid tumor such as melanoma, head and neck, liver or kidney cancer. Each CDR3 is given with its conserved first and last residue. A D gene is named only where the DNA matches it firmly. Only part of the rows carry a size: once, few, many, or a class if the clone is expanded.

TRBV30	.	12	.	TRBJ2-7	TGTGCCTGGAGTATAAACTCCTACGAGCAGTACTTC	CAWSINSYEQYF
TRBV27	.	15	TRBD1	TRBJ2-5	TGTGCCAGCAGTCCCAGGGACAGGGTCGGAGAGACCCAGTACTTC	CASSPRDRVGETQYF
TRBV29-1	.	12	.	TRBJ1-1	TGCAGCGCCTTCAGGGGGAACACTGAAGCTTTCTTT	CSAFRGNTEAFF
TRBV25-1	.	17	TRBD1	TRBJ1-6	TGTGCCAGCAGTGACCCAGGACAGGGAGGATGGCATTCACCCCTCCACTTT	CASSDPGQGGWHSPLHF
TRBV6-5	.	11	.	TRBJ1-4	TGTGCCAGCAGGGAGGATGAAAAACTGTTTTTT	CASREDEKLFF
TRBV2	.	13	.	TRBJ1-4	TGTGCCAGCAGCAGGTTCACTAATGAAAAACTGTTTTTT	CASSRFTNEKLFF
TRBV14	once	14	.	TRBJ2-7	TGTGCCAGCAGCCCTAGGGACAACCCCTACGAGCAGTACTTC	CASSPRDNPYEQYF
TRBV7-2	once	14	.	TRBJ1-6	TGTGCCAGCAGCGTTGCCCGTCAGAATTCACCCCTCCACTTT	CASSVARQNSPLHF
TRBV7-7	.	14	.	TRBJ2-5	TGTGCCAGCAGCTTAGGTCCGGTAAAAGAGACCCAGTACTTC	CASSLGPVKETQYF
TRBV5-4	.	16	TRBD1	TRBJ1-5	TGTGCCAGCAGCTTTGACAGGGGTGAGGGCAATCAGCCCCAGCATTTT	CASSFDRGEGNQPQHF
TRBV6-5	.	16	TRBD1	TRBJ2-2	TGTGCCAGCAGTTCCCCGGGACAGGGACGTGAAGGGGAGCTGTTTTTT	CASSSPGQGREGELFF
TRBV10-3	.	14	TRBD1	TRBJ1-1	TGTGCCATCAATAAAGACAGGGAGAACACTGAAGCTTTCTTT	CAINKDRENTEAFF
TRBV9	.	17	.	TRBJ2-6	TGTGCCAGCAGCGTGTCCAGTTCTCGGCTAGGGGCCAACGTCCTGACTTTC	CASSVSSSRLGANVLTF
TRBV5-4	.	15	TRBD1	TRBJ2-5	TGTGCCAGCAGACGGGACAGGGGAAGCCAAGAGACCCAGTACTTC	CASRRDRGSQETQYF
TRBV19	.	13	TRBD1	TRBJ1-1	TGTGCCAGTAGTCCCGACAGGGAGTTCGGAGCTTTCTTT	CASSPDREFGAFF
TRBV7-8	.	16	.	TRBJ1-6	TGTGCCAGCAGCTTATTTAATCGGGGAATGAATTCACCCCTCCACTTT	CASSLFNRGMNSPLHF
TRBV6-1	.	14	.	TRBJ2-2	TGTGCCAGCATGAGCACGAGGGCGGCCGGGGAGCTGTTTTTT	CASMSTRAAGELFF
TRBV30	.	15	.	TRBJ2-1	TGTGCCTGGAGTGTAGGGGGGAGCTCCTACAATGAGCAGTTCTTC	CAWSVGGSSYNEQFF
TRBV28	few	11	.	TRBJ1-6	TGTGCCAGCAGTCGTAGGTCACCCCTCCACTTT	CASSRRSPLHF
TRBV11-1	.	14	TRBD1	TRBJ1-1	TGTGCCAGCAGCTTGGTTCCGGGACAGGGTGAATCTTTCTTT	CASSLVPGQGESFF
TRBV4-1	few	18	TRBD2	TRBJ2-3	TGCGCCAGCAGCCGGACGGCGCCTAGCGGAGGGAGCACAGATACGCAGTATTTT	CASSRTAPSGGSTDTQYF
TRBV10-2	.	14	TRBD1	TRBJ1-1	TGCGCCAGCAGTAAACAGGGGGGCGTCACTGAAGCTTTCTTT	CASSKQGGVTEAFF
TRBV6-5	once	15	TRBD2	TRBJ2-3	TGTGCCAGCAGCCCTGTGCGGGGGGTAGCAGATACGCAGTATTTT	CASSPVRGVADTQYF
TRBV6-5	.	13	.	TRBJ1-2	TGTGCCAGCAGTTACCTCGAGCTTGGTGGCTACACCTTC	CASSYLELGGYTF
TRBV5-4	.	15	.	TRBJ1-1	TGTGCCAGCAGCTTTATACAGGGTTCGAACACTGAAGCTTTCTTT	CASSFIQGSNTEAFF
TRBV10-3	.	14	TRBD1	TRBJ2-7	TGTGCCATCAAGGGGGACAGGGAATCCTACGAGCAGTACTTC	CAIKGDRESYEQYF
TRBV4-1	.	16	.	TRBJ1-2	TGCGCCAGCAGCCGGGTCGTGGCGACCTCCCTCTATGGCTACACCTTC	CASSRVVATSLYGYTF
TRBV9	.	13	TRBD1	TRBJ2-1	TGTGCCAGCAGCGAGACAGGGACAGGGGGGCAGTTCTTC	CASSETGTGGQFF